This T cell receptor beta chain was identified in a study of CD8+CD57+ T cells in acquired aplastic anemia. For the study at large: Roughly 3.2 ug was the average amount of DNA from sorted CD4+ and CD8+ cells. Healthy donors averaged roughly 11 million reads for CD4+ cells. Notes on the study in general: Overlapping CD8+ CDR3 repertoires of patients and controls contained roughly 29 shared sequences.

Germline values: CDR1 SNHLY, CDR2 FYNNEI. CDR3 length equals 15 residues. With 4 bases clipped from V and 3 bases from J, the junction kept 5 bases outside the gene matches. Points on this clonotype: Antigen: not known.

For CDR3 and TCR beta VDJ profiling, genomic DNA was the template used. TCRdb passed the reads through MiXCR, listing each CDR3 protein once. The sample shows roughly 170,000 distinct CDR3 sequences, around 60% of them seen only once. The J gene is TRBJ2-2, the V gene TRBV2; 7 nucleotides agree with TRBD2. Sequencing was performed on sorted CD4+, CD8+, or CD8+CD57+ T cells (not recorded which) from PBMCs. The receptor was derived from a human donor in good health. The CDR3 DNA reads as TGTGCCAGCAGTGCGACTAGCCGATACACCGGGGAGCTGTTTTTT. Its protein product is CASSATSRYTGELFF. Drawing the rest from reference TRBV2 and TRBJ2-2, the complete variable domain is EPEVTQTPSHQVTQMGQEVILRCVPISNHLYFYWYRQILGQKVEFLVSFYNNEISEKSEIFDDQFSVERPDGSNFTLKIRSTKLEDSAMYFCASSATSRYTGELFFGEGSRLTVL.